Below are 22 T cell receptor beta chains sequenced from a single sample in a study of low-dose radiotherapy and immunotherapy resistance in tumors (dated by TCRdb to between 2021 and 2023). First-strand cDNA was synthesized using Superscript III and a set of TRAV- and TRBV-specific primers, so that both TCRalpha and TCRbeta chains were covered. TCRs were amplified with Phusion for roughly 19 PCR cycles, with a constant-region primer paired with the adapter attached to the V primers. The raw public reads went through TCRdb reprocessing: fastp at Q25, MiXCR clone calling, in-frame beta chains kept. Entries that share a CDR3 protein sequence are merged under the most common genes and DNA. In all, the sample holds about 14,000 distinct CDR3 sequences, and 45% to 55% of those were seen once. The top ten clonotypes cover around 3.8% of the sample. These receptor sequences come from a human donor with advanced metastatic prostate, ovarian, gallbladder or colorectal cancer (not recorded which). This table probably holds off-target reads from a library built for another chain.

V and J are TRBV9 and TRBJ1-6, with 9 positions matching TRBD1. Trimming took 3 bases from V and 7 from J; bases not matched to a gene: 8. The CDR3 consists of 16 residues. The germline gives CDR1 SGDLS, CDR2 YYNGEE. CDR3 protein: CASSASGQGGNSPLHF. The CDR3 DNA is TGTGCCAGCAGCGCATCGGGACAGGGTGGAAATTCACCCCTCCACTTT.

Comment on this clonotype: The junction departs from the called germline gene at one end, perhaps through a read error. This chain connects TRBV10-3 to TRBJ2-3; 11 nucleotides agree with TRBD2. CDR3 length: 15 residues. Per the germline V gene, CDR1 is ENHRY and CDR2 is SYGVKD. The CDR3 DNA follows: TGTGCCAGCAGTAAGGGACTAGCGGAATCGGATACGCAGTATTTT. This sequence encodes CASSKGLAESDTQYF.

The CDR3 coding sequence is TGCAGCGTCCCGACGGGCCGTACCACCGGGGAGCTGTTTTTT. Its protein product is CSVPTGRTTGELFF. This chain joins TRBV29-1 and TRBJ2-2; D remains ambiguous. The CDR3 has 14 amino acids. With 6 bases removed from V and 4 bases from J, the gap between germline ends came to 15 bases. Germline assignment: CDR1 SQVTM and CDR2 ANQGSEA.

This clonotype was seen only a few times. The chain couples TRBV6-1 to TRBJ2-7; either TRBD1 or TRBD2 may supply D (7 bases each). Germline V gene sequence: CDR1 MNHNS, CDR2 SASEGT. The CDR3 contains 13 residues. V gave up 4 bases and J gave up 10 bases, with 17 bases separating them. The CDR3 spells CASSGGPGGVQYF. The DNA of the CDR3 is TGTGCCAGCAGTGGGGGCCCAGGGGGGGTTCAGTACTTC.

This clonotype appeared a few times. The chain links TRBV29-1 to TRBJ2-1, with D unresolved. Germline-derived CDR1 and CDR2 are SQVTM and ANQGSEA. The CDR3 is 13 amino acids. V was clipped by 3 bases and J by 2 bases, with 8 bases between them. The CDR3: CSVDLAPYNEQFF. The CDR3 nucleotides read TGCAGCGTTGACTTAGCTCCCTACAATGAGCAGTTCTTC.

This clonotype was observed a handful of times. This chain connects TRBV9 to TRBJ2-1; 11 bases line up with TRBD2. V trimming: 4 bases; J trimming: 9 bases; junction bases outside the gene matches: 15. Germline lookup yields CDR1 SGDLS and CDR2 YYNGEE. The CDR3 consists of 17 residues. The CDR3 loop is CASSSVIGSGRAAEQFF. DNA for the CDR3: TGTGCCAGCAGCAGCGTAATTGGTAGCGGGAGGGCTGCTGAGCAGTTCTTC.

The chain is built from TRBV19 and TRBJ1-2; D uncertain. Germline-derived CDR1 and CDR2 are LNHDA and SQIVND (reference sequence). The CDR3 runs to 15 residues. The germline V and J ends were trimmed by 6 bases and 3 bases, with 17 bases remaining between them. CDR3 bases: TGTGCCAGTAGCGGGCTGGCGGCAGACTACTATGGCTACACCTTC. Protein: CASSGLAADYYGYTF.

V gene TRBV28 combines with J gene TRBJ2-3; the D gene is possibly TRBD2 (6 bases). Germline CDR1 reads MDHEN; CDR2 reads SYDVKM. This CDR3 has 14 residues. Trimming left V 3 bases short and J 6 bases short, with 13 bases between. CDR3 sequence: CASSFRGSSDTQYF. DNA of the CDR3: TGTGCCAGCAGTTTTCGGGGGAGCTCTGATACGCAGTATTTT.

The chain has TRBV7-9 and TRBJ2-5, with D unclear. The V gene lost 5 bases and the J gene lost 5 bases, with 12 bases spanning the gap. This CDR3 comprises 13 residues. CDR1 is SEHNR and CDR2 is FQNEAQ in the germline V gene (reference sequence). DNA for the CDR3: TGTGCCAGCAGCCCCCGTGGGCCCGAGACCCAGTACTTC. The encoded protein is CASSPRGPETQYF.

This clonotype was seen a few times. The junction differs from germline at one of its ends, possibly a read error. This chain joins TRBV29-1 and TRBJ2-7; D not certain. CDR1 and CDR2 from the germline V gene are SQVTM and ANQGSEA. The CDR3 length is 11 residues. The CDR3 DNA reads as TGCAGCGTCGAAGACACCTACGAGCAGTACTTC. Translated: CSVEDTYEQYF.

This clonotype was detected a few times. The chain employs TRBV5-5 and TRBJ2-1; 7 nucleotides line up with TRBD1. The CDR3 runs 16 residues. CDR1 and CDR2 (germline): SGHKS, YYEKEE (reference sequence). With 4 bases clipped from V and 7 bases from J, the junction kept 14 bases outside the gene matches. The CDR3 DNA is TGTGCCAGCAGCCCCCGGCTTGGGACAGCTTCAAATGAGCAGTTCTTC. Translation: CASSPRLGTASNEQFF.

The V and J genes are TRBV2 and TRBJ2-5, with D perhaps matching TRBD1 (6 bases). Germline CDR1 reads SNHLY; CDR2 reads FYNNEI. V was cut by 3 bases and J by 5 bases, with 16 bases left in between. The CDR3 consists of 15 residues. The CDR3 DNA follows: TGTGCCAGCAGTGATGGGTCGGGGACATCGGAGACCCAGTACTTC. Protein product: CASSDGSGTSETQYF.

The chain links TRBV7-6 to TRBJ1-1, with D perhaps matching TRBD1 (5 bases). Deletions cut 8 bases from V and 2 bases from J, with 12 bases between. This CDR3 region has 13 residues. Germline CDR1 SGHVS, CDR2 FNYEAQ. CDR3 in amino acids: CASLRQPNTEAFF. The CDR3 coding sequence is TGTGCCAGCTTGCGACAGCCTAACACTGAAGCTTTCTTT.

The chain is built from TRBV2 and TRBJ2-1; D is unclear. Germline V gives CDR1 SNHLY, CDR2 FYNNEI. V lost 8 bases and J lost 8, with 13 bases in between. The CDR3 is made up of 12 amino acids. The CDR3 protein is CASCSDEDEQFF. The CDR3 DNA reads as TGTGCCAGCTGCAGTGACGAGGATGAGCAGTTCTTC.

V gene TRBV7-6 combines with J gene TRBJ1-2; D uncertain. Germline V gene lookup returns CDR1 SGHVS and CDR2 FNYEAQ. Trimming pared 3 bases from V and 3 bases from J, leaving 11 bases between. CDR3 length: 14 residues. CDR3 sequence (DNA): TGTGCCAGCAGCTTTCTTAGAGGCGACTATGGCTACACCTTC. It specifies CASSFLRGDYGYTF.

As regards this clonotype: At one end, the junction sequence differs from germline, possibly due to a read error. The chain uses TRBV20-1 and TRBJ2-5; D ambiguous. Per the germline V gene, CDR1 is DFQATT and CDR2 is SNEGSKA (reference sequence). The CDR3 length is 15 residues. CDR3 in DNA: TGCAGTGCTAGAGAAGAGCGTGGATCCCAAGAGACTCAGTACTTC. This sequence encodes CSAREERGSQETQYF.

The chain carries TRBV15 and TRBJ1-5; D not certain. Per germline, CDR1 LNHNV and CDR2 YYDKDF (reference sequence). This CDR3 contains 12 residues. The ends were cut back, 6 bases at V and 5 bases at J, with 8 bases in the middle. The CDR3 sequence is CATRSGHQPQHF. The CDR3 coding sequence is TGTGCCACCAGAAGCGGCCATCAGCCCCAGCATTTT. Supplemented by reference TRBV15 and TRBJ1-5, the full variable domain reads DAMVIQNPRYQVTQFGKPVTLSCSQTLNHNVMYWYQQKSSQAPKLLFHYYDKDFNNEADTPDNFQSRRPNTSFCFLDIRSPGLGDTAMYLCATRSGHQPQHFGDGTRLSIL.

The table lists this clonotype with a few counts. The chain recombines TRBV21-1 with TRBJ2-2; the D call TRBD2 from the table was never checked on the DNA. TRBV21-1 is marked as a pseudogene. This CDR3 region has 17 residues. This CDR3 reads CASSKGVGGSPTGELFF. The CDR3 nucleotides are TGTGCCAGCAGCAAAGGAGTGGGAGGGTCCCCCACCGGGGAGCTGTTTTTT.

V gene TRBV6-2 or TRBV6-3 combines with J gene TRBJ2-1; no clear D gene. This CDR3 region has 10 residues. V lost 8 bases to trimming and J lost 10 bases, with 9 bases between them. Germline V lookup: CDR1 MNHEY, CDR2 SVGEGT. The CDR3 loop reads CASRAGEQFF. CDR3 nucleotides: TGTGCCAGCCGTGCAGGAGAGCAGTTCTTC.

This clonotype has just a few counts. This chain uses TRBV5-6 with TRBJ2-2; 10 nucleotides line up with TRBD1. CDR1 and CDR2 (germline): SGHDT, YYEEEE. J was trimmed by 1 base and V by 3 bases; bases with no gene match: 9. The CDR3 spans 18 residues. The CDR3 DNA is TGTGCCAGCAGCTCGACCGGGACAGGGGTCCGGAACACCGGGGAGCTGTTTTTT. It encodes CASSSTGTGVRNTGELFF.

V gene TRBV2 combines with J gene TRBJ1-1, with D perhaps matching TRBD1 (5 bases). Germline V gene lookup returns CDR1 SNHLY and CDR2 FYNNEI. V lost 11 bases, J lost 4 bases, and 14 bases lay in between. This CDR3 comprises 12 residues. The CDR3 here is CAVPGTTTEAFF. The CDR3, as DNA: TGTGCCGTCCCAGGGACGACCACTGAAGCTTTCTTT.

CDR3 DNA sequence: TGTGCCAGCAAGAAGGACACGGCCTCCTACGAGCAGTACTTC. This gives the protein CASKKDTASYEQYF. The chain couples TRBV5-4 to TRBJ2-7; D is possibly TRBD1 (5 bases). Trimming removed 6 bases from V and 0 bases from J, with 13 bases in between. In germline, CDR1 is SGHNT, CDR2 YYREEE (reference sequence). The CDR3 runs 14 residues.